This TCR beta chain was obtained from a study of CD8+CD57+ T cells in acquired aplastic anemia. Patients picked for sequencing had shown CD8+CD57+ cell expansion detected by flow cytometry. The template for TCR beta VDJ and CDR3 sequence profiling was genomic DNA. One entry per CDR3 protein results from TCRdb running MiXCR on the reads. This table holds under 200,000 distinct CDR3 sequences, approximately 48% found once. V was shortened by 2 bases and J by 8 bases, with 12 bases between the two germline ends. Germline CDR1 KGHDR, CDR2 SFDVKD. This CDR3 has 14 residues. This clonotype was recorded at least ten times.

Sequencing was done on a sample of sorted CD4+, CD8+, or CD8+CD57+ T cells (not recorded which) from PBMCs. The V and J genes are TRBV24-1 and TRBJ2-1, with TRBD2 as a possible D gene (5 bases). The clonotype originates from a human donor with aplastic anemia. The CDR3: CATSDSLHGDEQFF. In DNA form, the CDR3 reads TGTGCCACCAGTGATTCTCTGCACGGGGATGAGCAGTTCTTC.